The T cell receptor beta chain described here comes from a study of T cell responses to AZD1222 COVID-19 vaccine. General study findings and limits: Baseline seropositivity characterized only a handful of AZD1222 recipients. Spike was spanned by vaccine-associated CD4 TCRs, with dominance at 160-218 and 743-854. Once two AZD1222 doses were given, Spike-specific TCR breadth and depth went up.

This CDR3 has 15 residues. The ends lost 6 bases at V and 7 bases at J; junction bases unmatched: 12. Germline CDR1 reads MDHEN; CDR2 reads SYDVKM. TCRdb's table, derived via immunoSEQ multiplex PCR, lists solely in-frame clones and lacks some. In the table there are about 97,000 clones, nearly 90% of which are singletons. In this sample, this clone turned up once. Its target is unknown. Sequenced here: peripheral blood, sampled on day 0 of AZD1222 vaccination. The J gene is TRBJ2-3, the V gene TRBV28, with 8 bases identical to TRBD1. This clonotype was sampled from an adult in good health. This chain's CDR3 is CASSRQGKVIHTQYF. CDR3 nucleotides: TGTGCCAGCAGCCGACAGGGGAAGGTGATCCATACGCAGTATTTT.